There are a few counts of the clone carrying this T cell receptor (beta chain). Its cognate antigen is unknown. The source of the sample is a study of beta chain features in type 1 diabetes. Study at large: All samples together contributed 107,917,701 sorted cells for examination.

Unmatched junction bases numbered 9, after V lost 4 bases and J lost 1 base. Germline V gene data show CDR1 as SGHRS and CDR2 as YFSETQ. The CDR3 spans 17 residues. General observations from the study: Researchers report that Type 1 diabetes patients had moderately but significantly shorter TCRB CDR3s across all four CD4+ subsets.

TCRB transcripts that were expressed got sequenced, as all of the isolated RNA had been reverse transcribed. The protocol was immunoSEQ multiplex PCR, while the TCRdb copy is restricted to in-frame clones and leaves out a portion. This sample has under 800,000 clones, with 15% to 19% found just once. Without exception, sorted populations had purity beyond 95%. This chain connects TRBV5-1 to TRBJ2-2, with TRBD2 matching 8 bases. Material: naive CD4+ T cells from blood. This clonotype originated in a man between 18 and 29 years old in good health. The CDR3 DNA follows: TGCGCCAGCAGCCCAAAACCCGGGACTAGGAACACCGGGGAGCTGTTTTTT. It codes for CASSPKPGTRNTGELFF.